This TCR beta chain appears in the sequencing data of a study of identical twins. MiXCR, run by TCRdb on the 5' RACE reads, gives a single entry per CDR3 protein. Seen here are nearly 650,000 distinct CDR3 sequences, 7.1% observed once, and the top ten hold 1.5% to 2%. The donors were all healthy and Caucasian. Germline CDR1 reads SGHTS; CDR2 reads YDEGEE. The CDR3 loop spans 15 amino acids. Trimming stripped 0 bases from V and 5 bases from J, with 11 bases between. These data were also filed under a second study, of yellow fever vaccine responses in identical twins.

The clonotype comes from a woman aged 18-35 years in good health. This rearrangement joins TRBV5-8 to TRBJ1-4; maybe TRBD1 (6 bases). Sequences were obtained from PBMCs. This chain's CDR3 is CASSLVRGGNEKLFF. The CDR3 bases are TGTGCCAGCAGCTTGGTTCGGGGGGGCAATGAAAAACTGTTTTTT.